This T cell receptor (beta chain) was sequenced during a study of cytomegalovirus exposure and HLA in healthy donors. Study-wide results and caveats: The classifier was said to identify cytomegalovirus status with high specificity and sensitivity. About 87% or about 30% of the time was how often most TCR beta V segments were productive, according to an earlier analysis. An analysis was carried out at a later point. It showed that HLA-associated TCR beta chains were more clonally expanded than equally common non-associated chains.

The PCR had 60 Vbeta and 13 Jbeta primers. TCRdb keeps only in-frame clones here, not all; method: immunoSEQ multiplex PCR. The sample carries tens of thousands of clones, 75% recorded once. About this clone: Its antigen is undetermined.

The CDR3 extends over 14 amino acids. Deletions cut 3 bases from V and 5 bases from J, with 13 bases between. CDR1 and CDR2 from the germline V gene are MNHEY and SMNVEV (reference sequence). Nominally healthy donors provided the samples, though records likely missed some immune exposures. Sequencing was carried out using PBMCs. This clonotype was sampled from a man aged 35-49 years in good health and CMV-seronegative. The chain recombines TRBV27 with TRBJ1-1, with D perhaps TRBD1 (6 bases). This chain's CDR3 is CASSFEGGQTEAFF. For the CDR3, the DNA is TGTGCCAGCAGTTTTGAGGGGGGGCAGACTGAAGCTTTCTTT.